Below, 18 T cell receptor beta chains from the same sample are listed, as sequenced in a study of blood T cell repertoires in COVID-19. Assay used: immunoSEQ multiplex PCR; TCRdb lists only in-frame clones, some missing. The profile shows more than 350,000 clones, around 89% of them singletons. Sequencing was carried out using PBMCs or T cells enriched from blood (not recorded which). The source is a man aged 18 to 30 who had recovered from COVID-19.

V usage is TRBV12-3 or TRBV12-4 and J usage is TRBJ2-2; D uncertain. Trimming stripped 0 bases from V and 13 bases from J, with 9 bases between. CDR3 length equals 12 residues. The CDR3 loop reads CASSLASGWLFF. For the CDR3, the DNA is TGTGCCAGCAGTTTAGCCTCCGGGTGGCTGTTTTTT.

V gene TRBV6-5 combines with J gene TRBJ2-3, with 8 bases aligning to TRBD2. With 8 bases clipped from V and 2 bases from J, the junction kept 6 bases outside the gene matches. The CDR3 is 14 residues long. From germline, CDR1 is MNHEY and CDR2 SVGAGI. This CDR3 reads CASSSGSTTDTQYF. The CDR3 nucleotides are TGTGCCAGCTCCAGCGGGAGTACCACAGATACGCAGTATTTT.

This clone has ten or more counts. The V gene is TRBV27, the J gene TRBJ2-7; TRBD1 agrees at 9 bases. This CDR3 has 15 residues. Germline CDR1 reads MNHEY; CDR2 reads SMNVEV (reference sequence). V was clipped by 7 bases and J by 5 bases; unmatched bases: 12. The CDR3 DNA reads TGTGCCAGCAAACCCGGGACAGGGAGAAGGAACGAGCAGTACTTC. Amino acids: CASKPGTGRRNEQYF.

This clone turned up a few times. The V and J genes are TRBV30 and TRBJ2-1; 9 bases map to TRBD2. The trim removed 3 bases at V and 1 base at J, leaving 4 bases unmatched. Germline values: CDR1 GTSNPN, CDR2 SVGIG (reference sequence). The CDR3 runs 15 residues. CDR3 region: CAWSPGLASYNEQFF. In DNA form, the CDR3 reads TGTGCCTGGAGCCCGGGACTAGCTTCCTACAATGAGCAGTTCTTC.

This chain joins TRBV7-9 and TRBJ1-2, with 10 bases fitting TRBD1. There are 16 residues in the CDR3. Germline V gene lookup returns CDR1 SEHNR and CDR2 FQNEAQ (reference sequence). Trimming at V came to 4 bases and at J to 8 bases, leaving 13 bases not matched to a gene. The CDR3 nucleotides read TGTGCCAGCAGCTCTGGCCCCAGACAGGGGGCGCAAGGCTACACCTTC. Its translation is CASSSGPRQGAQGYTF.

V gene TRBV9 combines with J gene TRBJ2-1; 8 nucleotides match TRBD2. Germline lookup yields CDR1 SGDLS and CDR2 YYNGEE. The length of the CDR3 is 15 residues. Germline trimming cut 4 bases from V and 4 bases from J; bases unmatched to any gene: 7. The CDR3 coding sequence is TGTGCCAGCAGCCCAAGCGGGGGCCATTACAATGAGCAGTTCTTC. Translated: CASSPSGGHYNEQFF.

This clone has only a few counts. This chain joins TRBV24-1 and TRBJ2-1; TRBD1 is a possible D gene (6 bases). V lost 5 bases to trimming and J lost 6 bases, with 7 bases between them. Germline assignment: CDR1 KGHDR and CDR2 SFDVKD. The CDR3 extends over 12 amino acids. The CDR3 DNA follows: TGTGCCACCAGTGGAGGGGGCAATGAGCAGTTCTTC. This gives the protein CATSGGGNEQFF.

V usage is TRBV18 and J usage is TRBJ2-3; D possibly corresponds to TRBD1 (6 bases). Germline loops: CDR1 KGHSH, CDR2 LQKENI. This CDR3 contains 17 residues. Trimming removed 1 base at V and 2 bases at J, with 16 bases between. As DNA, the CDR3 is TGTGCCAGCTCACCACAACCGGGACAAATGTTCACAGATACGCAGTATTTT. Protein sequence: CASSPQPGQMFTDTQYF.

The J gene is TRBJ1-5, the V gene TRBV10-3, with D possibly being TRBD1 (5 bases). This CDR3 is 13 amino acids long. V gave up 3 bases and J gave up 7 bases, with 10 bases separating them. Per the germline V gene, CDR1 is ENHRY and CDR2 is SYGVKD. CDR3 coding DNA: TGTGCCATCAGTGATGAGTGGGGCCAGCCCCAGCATTTT. Translation gives CAISDEWGQPQHF.

V usage is TRBV5-1 and J usage is TRBJ1-1, with 9 bases aligning to TRBD1. Germline V gene sequence: CDR1 SGHRS, CDR2 YFSETQ. With V trimmed by 2 bases and J by 1 base, 9 bases remained unmatched. The CDR3 runs to 17 residues. In DNA, the CDR3 is TGCGCCAGCAGCTTCGGACAGGGGTCGATCCCGAACACTGAAGCTTTCTTT. It is translated as CASSFGQGSIPNTEAFF. The whole variable domain, remainder taken from reference TRBV5-1 and TRBJ1-1, is KAGVTQTPRYLIKTRGQQVTLSCSPISGHRSVSWYQQTPGQGLQFLFEYFSETQRNKGNFPGRFSGRQFSNSRSEMNVSTLELGDSALYLCASSFGQGSIPNTEAFFGQGTRLTVV.

This chain links TRBV7-2 with TRBJ2-1, with 7 bases that match TRBD2. Germline values: CDR1 SGHTA, CDR2 FQGNSA. This CDR3 region has 17 residues. With V trimmed by 1 base and J by 0 bases, 6 bases remained unmatched. CDR3 sequence: CASSLVISGYSYNEQFF. The CDR3 DNA is TGTGCCAGCAGCTTAGTAATTAGCGGGTACTCCTACAATGAGCAGTTCTTC. The full variable domain, in which reference TRBV7-2 and TRBJ2-1 provide the parts outside the CDR3, is GAGVSQSPSNKVTEKGKDVELRCDPISGHTALYWYRQSLGQGLEFLIYFQGNSAPDKSGLPSDRFSAERTGGSVSTLTIQRTQQEDSAVYLCASSLVISGYSYNEQFFGPGTRLTVL.

The V call is TRBV6-1, the J call TRBJ1-3; no clear D. The V and J ends lost 0 bases and 0 bases respectively, with 9 bases between them. This CDR3 is 16 amino acids long. The germline gives CDR1 MNHNS, CDR2 SASEGT. In DNA, the CDR3 is TGTGCCAGCAGTGAAGCAGGAGGCATCTCTGGAAACACCATATATTTT. Its translation is CASSEAGGISGNTIYF.

The V call is TRBV11-2, the J call TRBJ2-1, with D tentatively TRBD2 (5 bases). CDR1 and CDR2 from the germline V gene are SGHAT and FQNNGV. The V end was cut by 3 bases, the J end by 7 bases, with 7 bases between. This CDR3 has 12 residues. The CDR3 here is CASSLRENEQFF. The CDR3 coding sequence is TGTGCCAGCAGCTTGAGGGAGAATGAGCAGTTCTTC.

J is TRBJ2-5 and V is TRBV6-5; no definite D call. Trimming took off 2 bases at V and 1 base at J, with 11 bases between the two ends. This CDR3 is 15 amino acids long. CDR1 and CDR2 (germline): MNHEY, SVGAGI. CDR3 DNA: TGTGCCAGCAGTTACCCCAATGGCCCCCAAGAGACCCAGTACTTC. It codes for CASSYPNGPQETQYF.

This sequence joins TRBV27 and TRBJ1-2, with 10 positions matching TRBD1. This CDR3 region has 14 residues. After removal of 4 bases from V and 5 bases from J, the junction contained 4 bases not matched to a gene. The germline V gene has CDR1 MNHEY and CDR2 SMNVEV (reference sequence). The CDR3 nucleotides are TGTGCCAGCAGTTGGCGGGGACAGGGGTATGGCTACACCTTC. Its translation is CASSWRGQGYGYTF.

The chain joins TRBV6-5 to TRBJ2-1, with D maybe TRBD2 (5 bases). Germline CDR1 and CDR2: MNHEY and SVGAGI. The CDR3 is 11 residues long. V dropped 4 bases and J dropped 14 bases, with 12 bases sitting between them. The CDR3 DNA reads as TGTGCCAGCAGTTCTAGCTTCGGTGAGTTCTTC. Translated, it gives CASSSSFGEFF.

The rearrangement joins TRBV19 to TRBJ1-1, with 10 bases fitting TRBD1. The CDR3 is 14 amino acids. The ends lost 5 bases at V and 4 bases at J; junction bases unmatched: 4. Germline lookup yields CDR1 LNHDA and CDR2 SQIVND (reference sequence). This chain's CDR3 is CASSWDRGSTEAFF. The CDR3 DNA sequence: TGTGCCAGTAGTTGGGACAGGGGATCCACTGAAGCTTTCTTT.

This clone was counted a few times. The J gene is TRBJ1-1, the V gene TRBV6-2 or TRBV6-3; 7 bases fit TRBD1. V was clipped by 0 bases and J by 0 bases; unmatched bases: 7. The CDR3 spans 17 residues. Germline V CDR1 and CDR2: MNHEY, SVGEGT. DNA for the CDR3: TGTGCCAGCAGTTACTCGAACAGGGGTGCCTTGAACACTGAAGCTTTCTTT. It encodes CASSYSNRGALNTEAFF.